This T cell receptor (beta chain) was profiled in a study of blood T cell repertoires in COVID-19. The table came from immunoSEQ multiplex PCR; TCRdb's copy has only in-frame clones and leaves some out. The table has around 280,000 clones, nearly 90% seen once. V was cut by 6 bases and J by 2 bases, with 14 bases left in between. The germline CDR1 and CDR2 sequences are SQVTM and ANQGSEA. The CDR3 is 15 residues long. Only one count was recorded for this clone. The receptor comes from a woman aged 18-35 years with acute COVID-19. Material: PBMCs or T cells enriched from blood (not recorded which). This sequence joins TRBV29-1 and TRBJ2-6, with D possibly being TRBD1 (5 bases). CDR3 nucleotides: TGCAGCGTAGCCAGTGCAGGGACTGGGGCCAACGTCCTGACTTTC. Protein sequence: CSVASAGTGANVLTF.